This T cell receptor (beta chain) emerged from a study of T-cell reconstitution after alpha-beta-depleted transplantation in children. General study findings and limits: Day-60 TCRbeta diversity that was high in some patients was derived from surviving recipient T cells and thymic progenitors. Two months or so post-transplant, alpha-beta T cells reportedly derived from several hundred expanded graft clones.

Researchers prepared the TCRbeta library using unique molecular identifiers, the study reports. TCRdb processed the PCR reads anew with MiXCR; each CDR3 protein has one entry. The table records approximately 500,000 distinct CDR3 sequences, over 9.5% of them present only once. This CDR3 has 16 amino acids. V was clipped by 6 bases and J by 0 bases, with 15 bases between them. CDR1 is MDHEN, CDR2 SYDVKM, per germline. This clonotype was picked up many times. Its antigen is currently unknown. The input for sequencing was PBMCs, taken before TCRalphabeta/CD19-depleted stem cell transplant. The rearrangement links TRBV28 to TRBJ2-4; tentative D call: TRBD2 (5 bases). The TCR was taken from a child between 2 and 9 years old with inherited bone marrow failure, due to receive a stem cell transplant. The CDR3 loop reads CASSHKGSLAKNIQYF. DNA of the CDR3: TGTGCCAGCAGCCACAAAGGGAGTCTAGCCAAAAACATTCAGTACTTC.